Described below is a single TCR beta chain sequence and its context. This sample is drawn from a study of PD-L1 blockade in urothelial cancer. Study in general: Study patients had been treated with 0 to 3 previous chemotherapy regimens. At 6 weeks and at 3 weeks (second dose) after treatment start, blood was analyzed. Blood-derived samples held a median around 140,000 T cells.

Profiling relied on immunoSEQ multiplex PCR, and the TCRdb table lists in-frame clones only, not all of them. This table has around 21,000 clones, approximately 80% appearing once. The V gene's germline CDR1 is SGHVS and CDR2 FQNEAQ. This CDR3 is built from 13 residues. Trimming removed 4 bases at V and 2 bases at J, with 6 bases between. Time point given: peripheral blood 6 weeks after treatment start. All patients carried locally advanced or metastatic urothelial carcinoma. This sequence originates from a man aged 45 to 65 with urothelial cancer. This chain joins TRBV7-8 and TRBJ1-3; a possible D gene is TRBD1 (6 bases). This material consisted of PBMCs, taken around atezolizumab (anti-PD-L1) treatment. For the CDR3, the DNA is TGTGCCAGCAGCTCAGGGGCTGGAAACACCATATATTTT. Amino acid sequence: CASSSGAGNTIYF. The variable domain in full, completed from reference TRBV7-8 and TRBJ1-3, reads GAGVSQSPRYKVAKRGQDVALRCDPISGHVSLFWYQQALGQGPEFLTYFQNEAQLDKSGLPSDRFFAERPEGSVSTLKIQRTQQEDSAVYLCASSSGAGNTIYFGEGSWLTVV.